These T cell receptor beta chains were read from a single sample in a study of cytomegalovirus exposure and HLA in healthy donors. The data were produced by immunoSEQ multiplex PCR, yet TCRdb's version contains in-frame clones alone and is incomplete. The data hold more than 250,000 clones, with less than 95% observed a single time. The sequenced material came from PBMCs. These receptors originate from a woman aged 30 to 39 in good health and CMV-seronegative. Each CDR3 is given with its conserved first and last residue. The D gene is left open where the match is weak. Rows may omit the clone size; those that give it use once, few, many or a size class.

TRBV5-1	-	TRBJ2-6	-	CASSLVFSGANVLTF	TGCGCCAGCAGCTTGGTTTTTTCTGGGGCCAACGTCCTGACTTTC
TRBV19	-	TRBJ2-7	TRBD1	CASGQGTYEQYF	TGTGCCAGTGGACAGGGGACCTACGAGCAGTACTTC
TRBV28	-	TRBJ2-7	-	CASTSGNEQYF	TGTGCCAGCACCTCCGGGAACGAGCAGTACTTC
TRBV7-3	once	TRBJ2-7	-	CASGSGDSYEQYF	TGTGCCAGCGGTTCAGGTGACTCCTACGAGCAGTACTTC
TRBV29-1	once	TRBJ2-1	TRBD2	CSVVAGASEYNEQFF	TGCAGCGTTGTAGCGGGAGCTTCAGAATACAATGAGCAGTTCTTC
TRBV9	-	TRBJ2-2	TRBD2	CASSVLGSGTVGELFF	TGTGCCAGCAGCGTATTGGGTAGCGGGACGGTCGGGGAGCTGTTTTTT
TRBV28	-	TRBJ2-7	TRBD2	CASSSQPDSGRYEQYF	TGTGCCAGCAGTTCCCAACCCGATAGCGGGAGGTACGAGCAGTACTTC
TRBV29-1	-	TRBJ1-1	TRBD1	CSGYRDRARGEAFF	TGCAGCGGCTACCGCGACAGGGCCCGCGGGGAAGCTTTCTTT
TRBV9	-	TRBJ2-3	-	CASSSRQVSSPDTQYF	TGTGCCAGCAGCTCAAGACAGGTATCTTCCCCAGATACGCAGTATTTT
TRBV15	-	TRBJ2-7	-	CATSRVTGSGQYF	TGTGCCACCAGCAGAGTTACTGGCTCAGGGCAGTACTTC
TRBV25-1	-	TRBJ2-7	-	CASSSTSYEQYF	TGTGCCAGCAGCTCGACTTCCTACGAGCAGTACTTC
TRBV21-1	-	TRBJ2-3	-	CASSKSAPGATDTQYF	TGTGCCAGCAGCAAATCTGCTCCAGGGGCAACAGATACGCAGTATTTT
TRBV6-5	-	TRBJ2-1	-	CASSYSSVPSYNEQFF	TGTGCCAGCAGTTACTCGTCGGTACCCTCCTACAATGAGCAGTTCTTC
TRBV18	-	TRBJ2-3	-	CASSQGLSSTDTQYF	TGTGCCAGCTCCCAAGGACTCTCTAGCACAGATACGCAGTATTTT
TRBV9	-	TRBJ2-1	-	CASSPLLAGSYNEQFF	TGTGCCAGCAGCCCTCTACTAGCAGGCTCCTACAATGAGCAGTTCTTC
TRBV5-1	-	TRBJ2-7	-	CASSLVVGSYEQYF	TGCGCCAGCAGCTTGGTTGTGGGGTCCTACGAGCAGTACTTC
TRBV28	-	TRBJ2-7	TRBD1	CASSIKITGVITYEQYF	TGTGCCAGCAGCATAAAAATAACAGGGGTTATTACCTACGAGCAGTACTTC
TRBV28	few	TRBJ2-7	TRBD1	CATPDGQETPEQYF	TGTGCCACTCCGGATGGACAGGAGACGCCCGAGCAGTACTTC
TRBV4-3	-	TRBJ2-5	-	CASSQTQGLQETQYF	TGCGCCAGCAGCCAAACCCAGGGACTGCAAGAGACCCAGTACTTC
TRBV9	-	TRBJ2-3	-	CASSSAENTDTQYF	TGTGCCAGCAGCTCGGCAGAAAACACAGATACGCAGTATTTT
TRBV12-5	-	TRBJ2-7	-	CASGSTVSYEQYF	TGTGCTAGTGGTTCGACAGTCTCCTACGAGCAGTACTTC
TRBV19	-	TRBJ1-5	-	CASTPGPSQFQPQHF	TGTGCCAGTACCCCTGGACCCTCGCAGTTTCAGCCCCAGCATTTT
TRBV27	-	TRBJ2-1	-	CASRAMLGHEQFF	TGTGCCAGCAGGGCTATGTTAGGTCATGAGCAGTTCTTC